This T cell receptor (beta chain) was recorded in a study of long-term antiretroviral therapy in people with HIV. Study-level information: The immediate-ART recommendation dates to 2015, and the earliest samples predate it by about a decade.

Running of the v3.0 immunoSEQ assay took place at survey level. Sequencing was performed with immunoSEQ multiplex PCR; in TCRdb, only in-frame clones are kept and a portion is missing. Altogether roughly 28,000 clones are present, roughly 93% being singletons, with the ten largest covering approximately 10%. V lost 4 bases and J 0 bases, leaving 15 bases between the germline ends. Germline-derived CDR1 and CDR2 are MNHNS and SASEGT. The CDR3 is made up of 16 amino acids. This chain links TRBV6-1 with TRBJ1-2, with TRBD1 as a possible D gene (5 bases). The input for sequencing was unsorted PBMCs, taken 6.2 years after starting antiretroviral therapy. The clonotype originates from a man aged 35-49 years with HIV. CDR3 DNA: TGTGCCAGCAGTGTATTTATGACAGACACTAACTATGGCTACACCTTC. This gives the protein CASSVFMTDTNYGYTF.